The next 22 T cell receptor beta chains were all read from a single sample in a study of T cells in Graves' hyperthyroidism and ophthalmopathy (dated by TCRdb to about 2019). Library generation was performed with multiplex PCR. The data were produced on an Illumina HiSeq 2000. The TCR beta CDR3 regions were amplified from RNA transcripts. For the first round of RT-PCR on the TCR CDR3, the HTBI primer set was used together with the Qiagen OneStep RT-PCR kit. TCRdb reran the public reads through fastp at Q25 and MiXCR, keeping productive beta chains. All rows with the same CDR3 protein become a single entry with the most common DNA and genes. The sample table lists about 520,000 distinct CDR3 sequences, around 21% of them with a count of one. The biggest ten clones account for around a quarter of the sample. Sequenced material: blood. The receptor source for this set is a man aged 18-30 years with Graves' hyperthyroidism.

This clonotype was counted between two and nine times. The chain has TRBV10-3 and TRBJ2-7, with TRBD1 identical over 7 bases. CDR3 length: 16 amino acids. Germline CDR1 ENHRY, CDR2 SYGVKD. V trimming: 3 bases; J trimming: 6 bases; junction bases outside the gene matches: 14. Here the CDR3 reads CAISDSLQGKNREQYF. CDR3 DNA: TGTGCCATCAGTGACTCCCTACAGGGGAAAAACCGCGAGCAGTACTTC.

Regarding this clonotype: Given a much more abundant clone one base away, this may be a read error. The rearrangement joins TRBV11-2 to TRBJ2-5, with D unresolved. Germline CDR1 SGHAT, CDR2 FQNNGV. This CDR3 spans 14 amino acids. The CDR3 DNA reads TGTGCCAGCAGCTTAGGGCACATACAAGAGATCCAGTACTTC. Its protein is CASSLGHIQEIQYF.

The chain couples TRBV28 to TRBJ2-5; 7 nucleotides agree with TRBD2. This CDR3 comprises 16 residues. J gave up 4 bases and V 7 bases, and 15 bases lay outside the gene matches. In germline, CDR1 is MDHEN, CDR2 SYDVKM. The CDR3 region has the DNA TGTGCCAGCACCATCTCGGGGAGGGGAGCCAGAGAGACCCAGTACTTC. Translation: CASTISGRGARETQYF.

The sample holds many counts of this clonotype. The chain links TRBV2 to TRBJ1-2; tentatively, D is TRBD1 (5 bases). The CDR3 has 16 residues. Germline lookup yields CDR1 SNHLY and CDR2 FYNNEI. V was cut by 6 bases and J by 0 bases, with 17 bases left in between. CDR3 bases: TGTGCCAGCAGACCGGGACGTGCCTCTCCTAACTATGGCTACACCTTC. It encodes CASRPGRASPNYGYTF.

This clonotype has ten or more counts. Mismatch with germline at one junction end may stem from a read error. V and J are TRBV12-3 or TRBV12-4 and TRBJ2-5; D call uncertain. The CDR3 has 12 amino acids. CDR3 region: CASSFAGEAQYF. The CDR3 DNA is TGTGCCAGCAGTTTCGCCGGAGAGGCCCAGTACTTC.

Notes on this clonotype: A much more abundant neighbour one base away suggests this may be a read error. V usage is TRBV7-9 and J usage is TRBJ2-7; D gene unclear. Near its end, the DNA agrees better with TRBJ2-1, so the J call may be wrong. This CDR3 comprises 15 residues. The germline V gene encodes CDR1 SEHNR and CDR2 FQNEAQ (reference sequence). CDR3 nucleotides: TGTGCCAGCAGAAATACCAACGGACGAATCTACGAGCAGTTCTTC. Translating gives CASRNTNGRIYEQFF.

Many counts were recorded for this clonotype. The gene calls are TRBV27 and TRBJ1-5; D might be TRBD1 (5 bases). The CDR3 has 15 amino acids. Germline assignment: CDR1 MNHEY and CDR2 SMNVEV (reference sequence). Trimming cost V 6 bases and J 3 bases, with 15 bases left between them. This chain's CDR3 is CASRAGGWDNQPQHF. DNA of the CDR3: TGTGCCAGCAGGGCGGGGGGATGGGACAATCAGCCCCAGCATTTT.

This clonotype was picked up a small number of times. CDR3: CASSDPDTSYEQYF. CDR3 bases: TGTGCCAGCAGTGACCCAGACACCTCCTACGAGCAGTACTTC. The J gene is TRBJ2-7, the V gene TRBV6-1, with D unresolved. This CDR3 comprises 14 residues. In germline, CDR1 is MNHNS, CDR2 SASEGT. V shed 3 bases and J shed 0 bases, with 9 bases lying between them.

The chain is built from TRBV13 and TRBJ2-5, with D possibly TRBD2 on 6 matching bases. CDR1 and CDR2 (germline): PRHDT, FYEKMQ (reference sequence). There are 14 residues in the CDR3. V was shortened by 5 bases and J by 5 bases, with 15 bases between the two germline ends. The CDR3 loop is CASSTRTEGETQYF. CDR3 nucleotide sequence: TGTGCCAGCAGCACGCGGACGGAGGGGGAGACCCAGTACTTC.

The table lists this clonotype with many counts. The chain couples TRBV6-1 to TRBJ1-2, with TRBD1 matching over 7 bases. Germline V gene lookup returns CDR1 MNHNS and CDR2 SASEGT. J was trimmed by 2 bases and V by 7 bases; bases with no gene match: 7. The CDR3 is 14 amino acids. For the CDR3, the DNA is TGTGCCAGCAAAAAGACAGGGCAAAACTATGGCTACACCTTC. Protein sequence: CASKKTGQNYGYTF.

This clonotype was recorded many times. The chain carries TRBV12-3 or TRBV12-4 and TRBJ2-5; 12 nucleotides agree with TRBD2. After removal of 6 bases from V and 2 bases from J, the junction contained 7 bases not matched to a gene. The CDR3 covers 16 residues. In DNA, the CDR3 is TGTGCCAGCAGCCCAGGGACTAGCGGGTCGCAAGAGACCCAGTACTTC. It is translated as CASSPGTSGSQETQYF.

This clonotype was counted at least ten times. The CDR3 sequence: CASSAGLTYEQYF. The CDR3 coding sequence is TGTGCCAGCAGTGCGGGACTGACCTACGAGCAGTACTTC. This chain uses TRBV6-1 with TRBJ2-7; TRBD2 might be the D (6 bases). The length of the CDR3 is 13 residues. V lost 4 bases and J 2 bases, leaving 9 bases between the germline ends. Germline values: CDR1 MNHNS, CDR2 SASEGT.

This clonotype was counted at least ten times. The chain is built from TRBV5-5 and TRBJ2-7, with D tentatively TRBD1 (5 bases). CDR3 length equals 16 residues. Looked up from germline, CDR1 is SGHKS and CDR2 is YYEKEE (reference sequence). V dropped 0 bases and J dropped 3 bases, with 16 bases sitting between them. The CDR3 coding sequence is TGTGCCAGCAGCTTGGGGTCTGGGCAGGGCCACTACGAGCAGTACTTC. This codes for CASSLGSGQGHYEQYF.

In its sample, this clonotype was seen many times. The chain uses TRBV12-3 or TRBV12-4 and TRBJ1-1, with D possibly matching TRBD1 (5 bases). The V gene lost 2 bases and the J gene lost 7 bases, with 8 bases spanning the gap. The CDR3 has 12 residues. The CDR3 sequence is CASSLPRGEAFF. CDR3 nucleotides: TGTGCCAGCAGTTTACCAAGGGGTGAAGCTTTCTTT.

The chain combines TRBV6-5 with TRBJ1-2; the D gene is possibly TRBD1 (6 bases). V was cut by 2 bases and J by 6 bases, with 13 bases left in between. The CDR3 sequence is 14 residues long. The V gene's germline CDR1 is MNHEY and CDR2 SVGAGI. In nucleotides, the CDR3 is TGTGCCAGCAGTTACCTGGGGGGCCAGGATGGCTACACCTTC. It specifies CASSYLGGQDGYTF.

This clonotype was detected only a few times. This chain connects TRBV19 to TRBJ1-5; unclear D gene. The CDR3 loop spans 15 amino acids. V lost 4 bases to trimming and J lost 7 bases, with 17 bases between them. CDR1 is LNHDA, CDR2 SQIVND, per germline (reference sequence). CDR3: CASSKRPPEYQPQHF. DNA of the CDR3: TGTGCCAGTAGTAAACGACCCCCCGAATACCAGCCCCAGCATTTT.

This chain uses TRBV19 with TRBJ1-6; 7 bases are shared with TRBD1. The CDR3 consists of 13 residues. CDR1 LNHDA and CDR2 SQIVND come from the germline V gene (reference sequence). J lost 7 bases, V lost 10 bases, and 7 bases had no gene match. The CDR3 here is CATSAGGNSPLHF. CDR3 DNA: TGTGCCACCTCGGCAGGGGGGAATTCACCCCTCCACTTT.

This clonotype has just a few counts. With a much larger clone just one base away, this may be a read error. The V gene is TRBV12-3 or TRBV12-4, the J gene TRBJ1-1; D gene ambiguous. This CDR3 has 13 amino acids. CDR3 DNA: TGTGCCAGCACCCTAGGAACAAACACTGAAGCTTGCTTT. It encodes CASTLGTNTEACF.

This clonotype was recorded many times. V is TRBV11-2 and J is TRBJ1-5; 7 nucleotides align to TRBD1. The germline CDR1 and CDR2 sequences are SGHAT and FQNNGV. Germline trimming cut 5 bases from V and 1 base from J; bases unmatched to any gene: 5. This CDR3 has 15 amino acids. The CDR3 region has the DNA TGTGCCAGCAGCGCAGGGACAGTAAGCAATCAGCCCCAGCATTTT. Translation: CASSAGTVSNQPQHF. Full variable domain (remainder filled in from reference TRBV11-2 and TRBJ1-5): EAGVAQSPRYKIIEKRQSVAFWCNPISGHATLYWYQQILGQGPKLLIQFQNNGVVDDSQLPKDRFSAERLKGVDSTLKIQPAKLEDSAVYLCASSAGTVSNQPQHFGDGTRLSIL.

This clonotype was counted at least ten times. The rearrangement links TRBV5-1 to TRBJ2-5, with TRBD1 matching over 7 bases. Trimming at V came to 3 bases and at J to 2 bases, leaving 4 bases not matched to a gene. The CDR3 is 14 residues long. The germline CDR1 and CDR2 sequences are SGHRS and YFSETQ. CDR3 DNA: TGCGCCAGCAGCTACCGGGACAGACAAGAGACCCAGTACTTC. This gives the protein CASSYRDRQETQYF.

The chain has TRBV28 and TRBJ1-6; D gene unclear. CDR1 MDHEN and CDR2 SYDVKM come from the germline V gene. Trimming shortened V by 2 bases and J by 6 bases, and 11 bases separated the two germline ends. The CDR3 consists of 15 residues. The CDR3: CASSLTGVGNSPLHF. CDR3 nucleotides: TGTGCCAGCAGTTTAACCGGGGTCGGTAATTCACCCCTCCACTTT.

In this sample, this clonotype turned up many times. The chain carries TRBV6-1 and TRBJ2-5; TRBD1 matches 9 bases. Germline assignment: CDR1 MNHNS and CDR2 SASEGT. The V segment lost 7 bases and the J segment 4 bases; nucleotides outside the gene matches: 13. The CDR3 is 16 residues long. The CDR3 region is CASIPLRGQGGETQYF. As DNA, the CDR3 is TGTGCCAGCATCCCCCTCCGGGGACAGGGAGGAGAGACCCAGTACTTC.